This T cell receptor beta chain was observed in a study of blood T cells in healthy people across ages. Looking at the study overall: Capture via template switching afforded approximately one barcoded beta molecule per two T cells.

PCR was performed a second time for about 7 to 11 cycles using a sample-barcoded 5' primer and a J-beta primer mix. MiXCR, run by TCRdb on the 5' RACE reads, gives a single entry per CDR3 protein. The table includes nearly 1 million distinct CDR3 sequences, roughly half detected once. V trimming: 0 bases; J trimming: 5 bases; junction bases outside the gene matches: 3. The CDR3 spans 15 residues. In germline, CDR1 is LGHDT, CDR2 YNNKEL (reference sequence). The material sequenced was blood. The chain combines TRBV3-1 with TRBJ1-4; TRBD1 matches at 7 bases. The TCR comes from a woman aged 55-69 years in good health. The CDR3, as DNA: TGTGCCAGCAGCCAAGAGGGACAGAAGAATGAAAAACTGTTTTTT. Translated, it gives CASSQEGQKNEKLFF.